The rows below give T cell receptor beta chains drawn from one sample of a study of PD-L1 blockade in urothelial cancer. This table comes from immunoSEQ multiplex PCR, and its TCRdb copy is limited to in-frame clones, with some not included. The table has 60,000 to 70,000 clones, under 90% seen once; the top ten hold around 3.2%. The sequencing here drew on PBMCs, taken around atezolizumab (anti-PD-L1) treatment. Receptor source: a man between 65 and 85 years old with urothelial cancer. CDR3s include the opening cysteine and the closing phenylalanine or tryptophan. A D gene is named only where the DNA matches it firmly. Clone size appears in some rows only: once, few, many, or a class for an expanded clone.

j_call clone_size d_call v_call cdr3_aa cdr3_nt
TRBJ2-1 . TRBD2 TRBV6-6 CASSLRGGSSYNEQFF TGTGCCAGCAGTCTGCGGGGAGGGAGCTCCTACAATGAGCAGTTCTTC
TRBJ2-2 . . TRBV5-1 CASRTSPPGELFF TGCGCCAGCAGGACTAGTCCCCCCGGGGAGCTGTTTTTT
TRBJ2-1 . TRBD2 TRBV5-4 CASSPRLAGVAYNEQFF TGTGCCAGCAGCCCCCGACTAGCGGGAGTCGCCTACAATGAGCAGTTCTTC
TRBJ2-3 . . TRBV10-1 CASSDGDTRTDTQYF TGCGCCAGCAGTGACGGGGACACCCGCACAGATACGCAGTATTTT
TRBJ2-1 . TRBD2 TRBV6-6 CASSSELAGVGNEQFF TGTGCCAGCAGTTCCGAACTAGCGGGAGTAGGCAATGAGCAGTTCTTC
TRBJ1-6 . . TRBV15 CATSGAGSYNSPLHF TGTGCCACCAGCGGAGCCGGGAGTTATAATTCACCCCTCCACTTT
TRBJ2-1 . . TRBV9 CASSGGRTSYNEQFF TGTGCCAGCAGCGGAGGAAGGACATCCTACAATGAGCAGTTCTTC
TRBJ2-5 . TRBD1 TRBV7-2 CASSLTGKQETQYF TGTGCCAGCAGCCTGACAGGGAAACAAGAGACCCAGTACTTC
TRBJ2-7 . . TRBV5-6 CASSLGHSYEQYF TGTGCCAGCAGTCTAGGACACTCCTACGAGCAGTACTTC
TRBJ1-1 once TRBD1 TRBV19 CASSVRQGATMNTEAFF TGTGCCAGTAGTGTAAGACAGGGGGCTACCATGAACACTGAAGCTTTCTTT
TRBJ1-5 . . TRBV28 CASRSGGNQPQHF TGTGCCAGCAGATCAGGTGGCAATCAGCCCCAGCATTTT
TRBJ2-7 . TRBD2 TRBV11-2 CASSLAGTTNEQYF TGTGCCAGCAGTTTAGCGGGTACGACTAACGAGCAGTACTTC
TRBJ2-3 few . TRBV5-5 CASSLPGADTQYF TGTGCCAGCAGCTTGCCGGGGGCAGATACGCAGTATTTT
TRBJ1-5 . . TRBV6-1 CASSDTGRGQPQHF TGTGCCAGCAGTGATACGGGGAGAGGGCAGCCCCAGCATTTT
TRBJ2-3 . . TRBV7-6 CASSPIYREKGTQYF TGTGCCAGCAGCCCTATCTACAGGGAAAAGGGTACGCAGTATTTT
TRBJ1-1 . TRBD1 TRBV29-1 CSACPGGADTEAFF TGCAGCGCTTGTCCAGGGGGCGCGGACACTGAAGCTTTCTTT
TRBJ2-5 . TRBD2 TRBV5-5 CASSLDGGGTQYF TGTGCCAGCAGCTTGGACGGCGGGGGGACCCAGTACTTC
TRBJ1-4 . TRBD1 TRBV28 CASSSTGGAANEKLFF TGTGCCAGCAGTTCTACAGGGGGCGCAGCTAATGAAAAACTGTTTTTT
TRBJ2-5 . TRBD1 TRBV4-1 CASSQGGTEQETQYF TGCGCCAGCAGCCAAGGAGGGACAGAGCAAGAGACCCAGTACTTC
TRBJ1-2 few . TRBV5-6 CASSLGSLYYTF TGTGCCAGCAGCTTGGGCAGTCTTTATTACACCTTC
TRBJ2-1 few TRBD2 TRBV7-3 CASSPGAGGVYGEQFF TGTGCCAGCAGCCCGGGCGCGGGAGGGGTGTACGGTGAGCAGTTCTTC
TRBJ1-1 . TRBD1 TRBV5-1 CASSLGQGAGTEAFF TGCGCCAGCAGCTTGGGACAGGGGGCAGGCACTGAAGCTTTCTTT
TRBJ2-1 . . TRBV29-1 CSVALGGDNEQFF TGCAGCGTTGCTCTAGGAGGGGACAATGAGCAGTTCTTC
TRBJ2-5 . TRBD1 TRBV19 CASSSRPGQGVATQYF TGTGCCAGTAGTTCCCGACCTGGACAGGGGGTGGCGACCCAGTACTTC
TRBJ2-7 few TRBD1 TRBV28 CATFDRVNEQYF TGTGCCACCTTTGACAGGGTCAACGAGCAGTACTTC
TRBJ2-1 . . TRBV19 CASSIHGGVSYNEQFF TGTGCCAGTAGTATACATGGCGGAGTCTCCTACAATGAGCAGTTCTTC
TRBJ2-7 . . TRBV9 CASSVGGVSGAMEQYF TGTGCCAGCAGCGTAGGGGGGGTTAGCGGTGCTATGGAGCAGTACTTC
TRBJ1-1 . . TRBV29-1 CSVGRGLGNTEAFF TGCAGCGTTGGTCGGGGTTTAGGGAACACTGAAGCTTTCTTT
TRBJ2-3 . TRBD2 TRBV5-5 CASTQTSSGSTDTQYF TGTGCCAGCACCCAGACTTCTAGCGGGAGCACAGATACGCAGTATTTT
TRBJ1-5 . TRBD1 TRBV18 CASSATGNDTPQHF TGTGCCAGCTCAGCGACAGGGAACGATACGCCCCAGCATTTT
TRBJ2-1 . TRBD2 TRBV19 CASMSGREWGEQFF TGTGCCAGTATGTCTGGGCGGGAGTGGGGTGAGCAGTTCTTC
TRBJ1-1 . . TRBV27 CASSLTGMGEAFF TGTGCCAGCAGTTTAACAGGGATGGGTGAAGCTTTCTTT
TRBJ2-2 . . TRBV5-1 CASSLGQNTGELFF TGCGCCAGCAGCTTGGGACAGAACACCGGGGAGCTGTTTTTT
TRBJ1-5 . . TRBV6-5 CASRSDTDAQPQHF TGTGCCAGCCGCTCGGACACCGATGCCCAGCCCCAGCATTTT
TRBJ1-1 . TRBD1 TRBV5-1 CASSGQGVNTEAFF TGCGCCAGCAGCGGACAGGGGGTGAACACTGAAGCTTTCTTT
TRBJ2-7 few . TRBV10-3 CAISDGTNSYEQYF TGTGCCATCAGTGATGGCACCAATTCCTACGAGCAGTACTTC
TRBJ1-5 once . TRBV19 CASTGLLGQPQHF TGTGCCAGTACGGGACTTCTAGGCCAGCCCCAGCATTTT
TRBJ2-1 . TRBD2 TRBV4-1 CASSRLAGAYNEQFF TGCGCCAGCAGCCGACTAGCGGGAGCCTACAATGAGCAGTTCTTC
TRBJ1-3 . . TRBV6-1 CASSEGLLSGNTIYF TGTGCCAGCAGTGAGGGCCTCCTCTCTGGAAACACCATATATTTT
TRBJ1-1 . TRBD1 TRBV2 CASPTGLDTEAFF TGTGCCAGCCCGACAGGGTTGGACACTGAAGCTTTCTTT
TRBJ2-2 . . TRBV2 CASREGAGELFF TGTGCCAGCAGGGAAGGAGCCGGGGAGCTGTTTTTT
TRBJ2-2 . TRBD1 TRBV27 CASSTGQGALPGELFF TGTGCCAGCAGTACCGGACAGGGGGCGCTCCCCGGGGAGCTGTTTTTT
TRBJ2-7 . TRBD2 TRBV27 CASSLAGEGHEQYF TGTGCCAGCAGTCTAGCGGGAGAGGGCCACGAGCAGTACTTC
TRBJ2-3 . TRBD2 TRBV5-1 CASSPGTSGDTQYF TGCGCCAGCAGCCCGGGGACTAGCGGAGATACGCAGTATTTT
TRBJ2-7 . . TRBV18 CASSPSGGQSSYEQYF TGTGCCAGCTCACCCTCCGGGGGACAGAGCTCCTACGAGCAGTACTTC
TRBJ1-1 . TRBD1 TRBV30 CAWHDPGQQAFF TGTGCCTGGCACGATCCGGGACAGCAAGCTTTCTTT
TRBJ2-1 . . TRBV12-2 CASRFDRGERPLGNEQFF TGTGCAAGTCGCTTTGATCGGGGAGAGCGGCCGCTGGGCAATGAGCAGTTCTTC
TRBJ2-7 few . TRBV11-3 CASSLGWTAEQYF TGTGCCAGCAGCTTAGGATGGACAGCCGAGCAGTACTTC
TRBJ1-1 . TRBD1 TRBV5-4 CASSSGRGTANTEAFF TGTGCCAGCAGCTCCGGTCGAGGGACAGCTAACACTGAAGCTTTCTTT
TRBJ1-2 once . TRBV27 CASSQQGVEHGYTF TGTGCCAGCAGCCAACAGGGTGTGGAGCATGGCTACACCTTC
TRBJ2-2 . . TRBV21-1 CASSKLRGGTSPFLSAGELFF TGTGCCAGCAGCAAATTGAGGGGCGGGACTAGCCCTTTTCTAAGTGCCGGGGAGCTGTTTTTT
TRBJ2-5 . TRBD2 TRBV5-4 CASSDGAGVETQYF TGTGCCAGCAGCGATGGGGCGGGAGTCGAGACCCAGTACTTC
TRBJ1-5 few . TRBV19 CASSLPNRQSNQPQHF TGTGCCAGTAGTCTTCCAAACAGGCAAAGCAATCAGCCCCAGCATTTT
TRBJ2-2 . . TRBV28 CASSFQGERTGELFF TGTGCCAGCAGTTTTCAAGGGGAACGGACCGGGGAGCTGTTTTTT
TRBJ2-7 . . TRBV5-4 CASSLDRGGNEQYF TGTGCCAGCAGCTTGGACAGGGGCGGGAACGAGCAGTACTTC